Included here is one TCR beta chain sequence, with context. What it recognizes is unknown. This sample was taken from a study of response to subunit inactivated influenza vaccine. Study-level findings and limits: The authors put forward the suggestion that each seasonal influenza vaccination may bring in only a limited number of new T cells.

Via MiXCR, TCRdb re-called the RT-PCR reads, giving one row per CDR3 protein. The table shows 160,000 or so distinct CDR3 sequences, with 11% occurring only once. V was pared by 8 bases and J by 4 bases, with 17 bases between. Germline CDR1 DFQATT, CDR2 SNEGSKA (reference sequence). This CDR3 has 13 amino acids. This specimen consisted of non-naive T cells sorted from PBMCs, obtained 45 days after vaccination. The chain recombines TRBV20-1 with TRBJ1-2; perhaps TRBD1 as D (5 bases). The origin of this receptor is a man aged 50 to 59 who received an inactivated influenza vaccine. The CDR3 region is CSPVQQEPYGYTF. DNA of the CDR3: TGCAGTCCTGTCCAACAGGAACCCTATGGCTACACCTTC.